The clone carrying this T cell receptor beta chain has just a few counts. This specimen comes from a study of early T cells in non-severe SARS-CoV-2 infection. Trimming pared 6 bases from V and 5 bases from J, leaving 20 bases between. Germline V lookup: CDR1 MDHEN, CDR2 SYDVKM. The CDR3 has 15 amino acids. TCRdb re-called the 5' RACE reads through MiXCR, storing one row per CDR3 protein. Of 50,000 or so distinct CDR3 sequences listed, 14% to 15% were seen once; the top ten hold about a tenth. The rearrangement links TRBV28 to TRBJ2-7; the D is unclear. This clonotype was sampled from an adult who was a healthcare worker with PCR-confirmed SARS-CoV-2 infection or an uninfected control (not recorded which). The specimen comprised whole blood, sampled at baseline. CDR3 region: CASSPPGIALHEQYF. The CDR3, as DNA: TGTGCCAGCAGCCCCCCCGGAATAGCCCTCCACGAGCAGTACTTC.